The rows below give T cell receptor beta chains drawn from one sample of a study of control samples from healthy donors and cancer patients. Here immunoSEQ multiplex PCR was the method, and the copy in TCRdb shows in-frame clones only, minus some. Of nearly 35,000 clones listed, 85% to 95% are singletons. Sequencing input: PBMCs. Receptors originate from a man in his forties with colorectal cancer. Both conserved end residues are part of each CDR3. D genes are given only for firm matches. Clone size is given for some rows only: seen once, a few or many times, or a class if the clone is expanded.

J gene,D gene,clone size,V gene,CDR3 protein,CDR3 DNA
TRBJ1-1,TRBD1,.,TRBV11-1,CASSPRDRQNTEAFF,TGTGCCAGCAGCCCCCGGGACAGGCAGAACACTGAAGCTTTCTTT
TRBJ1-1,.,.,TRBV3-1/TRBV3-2,CASSQEEKTEAFF,TGTGCCAGCAGCCAAGAGGAGAAAACTGAAGCTTTCTTT
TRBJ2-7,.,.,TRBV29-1,CSVGQGLISYEQYF,TGCAGCGTGGGTCAGGGGCTCATCTCCTACGAGCAGTACTTC
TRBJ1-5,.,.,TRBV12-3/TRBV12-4,CASSFEVQPQHF,TGTGCCAGCAGTTTTGAGGTTCAGCCCCAGCATTTT
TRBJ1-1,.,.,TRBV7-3,CASSLTLLTRAFF,TGTGCCAGCAGCTTAACCCTTCTAACTCGGGCTTTCTTT
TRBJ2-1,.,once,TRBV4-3,CASTDNSEPYNEQFF,TGCGCCAGCACCGATAACTCAGAACCTTACAATGAGCAGTTCTTC
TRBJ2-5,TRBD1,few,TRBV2,CASGGQGVRETQYF,TGTGCCAGCGGAGGACAGGGGGTGAGGGAGACCCAGTACTTC
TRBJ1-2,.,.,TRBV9,CASSVSGQNVDGYTF,TGTGCCAGCAGCGTTAGCGGACAGAACGTTGATGGCTACACCTTC
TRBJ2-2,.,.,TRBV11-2,CASRYTGELFF,TGTGCCAGCAGGTACACCGGGGAGCTGTTTTTT
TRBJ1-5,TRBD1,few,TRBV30,CAWSGTGDQPQHF,TGTGCCTGGAGCGGGACAGGGGATCAGCCCCAGCATTTT
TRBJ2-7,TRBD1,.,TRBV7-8,CASSPQGVGYEQYF,TGTGCCAGCAGCCCCCAGGGGGTCGGCTACGAGCAGTACTTC
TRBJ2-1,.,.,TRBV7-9,CASSLEGAGTRNEQFF,TGTGCCAGCAGCTTAGAGGGGGCGGGGACGCGCAATGAGCAGTTCTTC
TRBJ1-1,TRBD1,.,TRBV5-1,CASSLPTTGVGEAFF,TGCGCCAGCAGCTTGCCTACGACAGGGGTCGGTGAAGCTTTCTTT
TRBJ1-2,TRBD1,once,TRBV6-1,CASSEEGEYFRGNYGYTF,TGTGCCAGCAGTGAAGAGGGGGAATATTTCAGGGGGAACTATGGCTACACCTTC
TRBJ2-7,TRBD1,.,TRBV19,CASSPAGTGRYEQYF,TGTGCCAGTAGTCCCGCCGGGACAGGGCGCTACGAGCAGTACTTC
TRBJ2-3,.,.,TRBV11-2,CASSLVQGRTDTQYF,TGTGCCAGCAGCTTAGTCCAGGGACGCACAGATACGCAGTATTTT
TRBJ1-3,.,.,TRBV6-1,CASSEVARNTIYF,TGTGCCAGCAGTGAAGTAGCCCGAAACACCATATATTTT
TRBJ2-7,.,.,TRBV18,CASSPQGSPYEQYF,TGTGCCAGCTCACCACAGGGGTCGCCCTACGAGCAGTACTTC
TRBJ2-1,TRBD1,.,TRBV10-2,CASSGTPGQGAYWGGNEQFF,TGCGCCAGCAGTGGCACTCCGGGACAGGGGGCTTACTGGGGAGGCAATGAGCAGTTCTTC
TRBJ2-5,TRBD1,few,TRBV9,CASSEGTGVETQYF,TGTGCCAGCAGCGAGGGGACAGGGGTAGAGACCCAGTACTTC
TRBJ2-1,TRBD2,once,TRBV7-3,CASSSSTSAGDEQFF,TGTGCCAGCAGCTCCTCTACTAGCGCCGGTGATGAGCAGTTCTTC
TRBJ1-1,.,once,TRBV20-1,CSASQPATEAFF,TGCAGTGCTAGTCAACCGGCCACTGAAGCTTTCTTT
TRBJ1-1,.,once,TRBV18,CASSPQRHTEAFF,TGTGCCAGCTCACCCCAACGGCACACTGAAGCTTTCTTT
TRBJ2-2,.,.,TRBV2,CASKEANTGELFF,TGTGCCAGCAAAGAAGCCAACACCGGGGAGCTGTTTTTT
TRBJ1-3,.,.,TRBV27,CASSPRQLSGNTIYF,TGTGCCAGCAGTCCCCGACAGCTCTCTGGAAACACCATATATTTT
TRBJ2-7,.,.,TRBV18,CASSPALGSYEQYF,TGTGCCAGCTCACCAGCGCTGGGTTCCTACGAGCAGTACTTC
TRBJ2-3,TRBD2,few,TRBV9,CASSVGRLGLAGSTDTQYF,TGTGCCAGCAGCGTAGGAAGGCTGGGACTAGCGGGGAGCACAGATACGCAGTATTTT
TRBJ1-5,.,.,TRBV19,CASSIFLSANSNQPQHF,TGTGCCAGTAGTATCTTTCTATCGGCGAATAGCAATCAGCCCCAGCATTTT
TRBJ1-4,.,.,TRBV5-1,CASSSGALPANEKLFF,TGCGCCAGCAGCTCGGGGGCCCTCCCGGCTAATGAAAAACTGTTTTTT
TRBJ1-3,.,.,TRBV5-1,CASSLAPADGNTIYF,TGCGCCAGCAGCTTGGCCCCGGCCGATGGAAACACCATATATTTT
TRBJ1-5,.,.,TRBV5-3,CARSFMGSSNQPQHF,TGTGCCAGAAGCTTTATGGGTTCAAGCAATCAGCCCCAGCATTTT
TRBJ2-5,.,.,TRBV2,CASRSGTKETQYF,TGTGCCAGCAGATCCGGGACAAAAGAGACCCAGTACTTC
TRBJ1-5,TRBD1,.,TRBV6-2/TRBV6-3,CASSDPGTGSGQPQHF,TGTGCCAGCAGCGACCCCGGGACAGGGTCGGGTCAGCCCCAGCATTTT
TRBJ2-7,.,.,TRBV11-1,CASSLGVSYEQYF,TGTGCCAGCAGCTTAGGGGTATCCTACGAGCAGTACTTC
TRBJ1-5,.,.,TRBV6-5,CASHRYSNQPQHF,TGTGCCAGTCACAGATATAGCAATCAGCCCCAGCATTTT
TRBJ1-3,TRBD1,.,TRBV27,CASSLHRGSGNTIYF,TGTGCCAGCAGTTTGCACAGGGGCTCAGGAAACACCATATATTTT
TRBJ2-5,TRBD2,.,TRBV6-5,CASGSSGGAKTQYF,TGTGCCAGTGGGTCTAGCGGGGGGGCAAAGACCCAGTACTTC
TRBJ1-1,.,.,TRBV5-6,CASSFGAMNTEAFF,TGTGCCAGCAGCTTTGGGGCTATGAACACTGAAGCTTTCTTT
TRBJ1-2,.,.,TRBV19,CASSIPLGGPNYGYTF,TGTGCCAGTAGTATTCCCCTGGGGGGCCCGAACTATGGCTACACCTTC
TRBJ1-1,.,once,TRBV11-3,CASSLGTLGGTEAFF,TGTGCCAGCAGCTTAGGTACCCTCGGGGGCACTGAAGCTTTCTTT
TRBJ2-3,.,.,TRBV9,CASSVDSTGASTDTQYF,TGTGCCAGCAGCGTAGACTCGACAGGAGCTAGCACAGATACGCAGTATTTT